A single T cell receptor beta chain is shown here with its context. Its target is not known. Trimming stripped 6 bases from V and 3 bases from J, with 11 bases between. The germline V gene has CDR1 MGHRA and CDR2 YSYEKL. The CDR3 consists of 13 residues. This sample was taken from a study of post-analysis software for immune sequencing data. About the study: Some patients lacked subtype; others had relapsing-remitting, secondary progressive or progressive-relapsing disease. Study-wide results and caveats: The study found TRBV5-6, TRBV5-1 and TRBV20-1 among five TRBV segments more frequent in patients than controls.

The TCR beta cDNA libraries contained unique molecular identifiers. From roughly 1 to 10 million T cells, around 500,000 cDNA molecules were obtained. One entry per CDR3 protein, called by TCRdb with MiXCR from the PCR reads. The sample yields 800,000 to 950,000 distinct CDR3 sequences, roughly 58% seen once. The chain carries TRBV4-1 and TRBJ2-5; D may be TRBD2 (6 bases). The origin of this receptor is a girl aged 10-17 years with multiple sclerosis. The sequencing input was blood. CDR3 nucleotide sequence: TGCGCCAGCAGACACGGAGGGGAAGAGACCCAGTACTTC. The encoded protein is CASRHGGEETQYF.